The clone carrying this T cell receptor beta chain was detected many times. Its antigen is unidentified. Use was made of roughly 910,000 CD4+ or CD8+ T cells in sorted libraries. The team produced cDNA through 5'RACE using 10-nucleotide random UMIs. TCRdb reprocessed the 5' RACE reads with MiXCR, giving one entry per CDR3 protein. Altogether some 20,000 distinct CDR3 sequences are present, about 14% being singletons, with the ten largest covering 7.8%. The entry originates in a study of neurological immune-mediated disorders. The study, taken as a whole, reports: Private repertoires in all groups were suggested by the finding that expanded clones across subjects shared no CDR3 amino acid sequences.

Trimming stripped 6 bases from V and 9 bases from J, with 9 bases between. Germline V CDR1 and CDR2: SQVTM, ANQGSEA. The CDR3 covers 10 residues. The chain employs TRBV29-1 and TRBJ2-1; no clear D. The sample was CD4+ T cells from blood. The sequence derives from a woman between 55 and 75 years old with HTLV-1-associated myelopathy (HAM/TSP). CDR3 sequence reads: CSVTLPEQFF. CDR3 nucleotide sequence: TGCAGCGTGACCCTCCCTGAGCAGTTCTTC.